This is a list of T cell receptor beta chains from one sample in a study of immune evolution from preneoplasia to lung adenocarcinoma. Method: immunoSEQ multiplex PCR; TCRdb's copy keeps in-frame clones and lacks some. The table lists roughly 9,000 clones, around 75% of them singletons. Sequencing input: FFPE minimally invasive lung adenocarcinoma tissue. Receptors originate from a donor older than 65 with lung adenocarcinoma. Both conserved end residues are part of each CDR3. A D gene is named only where the DNA matches it firmly. Clone sizes are given selectively: once, few, many, or a class where the clone is expanded.

.	.	TRBJ1-1	TRBV30	TGTGCCTGGAGTGTGAGGTCGGACACTGAAGCTTTCTTT	CAWSVRSDTEAFF
.	.	TRBJ1-1	TRBV5-1	TGCGCCAGCAGCTTGGACGGGTCAGCTGAAGCTTTCTTT	CASSLDGSAEAFF
.	.	TRBJ1-1	TRBV28	TGTGCCAGCAGATACGGGGACGGCACTGAAGCTTTCTTT	CASRYGDGTEAFF
.	TRBD1	TRBJ2-7	TRBV10-2	TGCGCCAGCAGTTCCGGGACAGGGCAATCCTACGAGCAGTACTTC	CASSSGTGQSYEQYF
.	.	TRBJ1-4	TRBV5-1	TGCGCCAGCAGCCCTAACAGTGGGGTTAATGAAAAACTGTTTTTT	CASSPNSGVNEKLFF
.	.	TRBJ2-7	TRBV19	TGTGCCAGTAGTATAGATTCGTCCCCCGAAGAGCAGTACTTC	CASSIDSSPEEQYF
.	.	TRBJ2-1	TRBV27	TGTGCCAGCAGTTTAAAAGGACTTAAGGTTTCCTACAATGAGCAGTTCTTC	CASSLKGLKVSYNEQFF
.	TRBD1	TRBJ2-7	TRBV30	TGTGCCTGGAGGGGACAGGGGAGGGCCGACGAGCAGTACTTC	CAWRGQGRADEQYF
.	.	TRBJ1-1	TRBV19	TGTGCCAGTAGTACTCCTTTTTCAGGGTTGAACACTGAAGCTTTCTTT	CASSTPFSGLNTEAFF
.	TRBD1	TRBJ2-7	TRBV6-1	TGTGCCAGCAATCCACCGGGACAGAACTACGAGCAGTACTTC	CASNPPGQNYEQYF
few	TRBD1	TRBJ1-1	TRBV28	TGTGCCAGCAGTCGACAGGGGGCCGGGGAGGCTTTCTTT	CASSRQGAGEAFF
.	TRBD1	TRBJ1-5	TRBV19	TGTGCCAGTAGTATAGACCTCAGGGGGGGACGGCAGCCCCAGCATTTT	CASSIDLRGGRQPQHF
.	TRBD1	TRBJ2-2	TRBV5-1	TGCGCCAGCAGCTCGTCCGGGACAGGGAGGACCGGGGAGCTGTTTTTT	CASSSSGTGRTGELFF
.	.	TRBJ2-5	TRBV5-1	TGCGCCAGCAGCGCCCGCCCACCACAACAAGCGGAGACCCAGTACTTC	CASSARPPQQAETQYF
once	.	TRBJ2-7	TRBV6-1	TGTGCCAGCAGCGCAACCGGGACAGGACTAACTAGCGTCTACTTC	CASSATGTGLTSVYF
.	.	TRBJ1-4	TRBV7-8	TGTGCCAGCAGCTTAGTTGTTTCCAGCCCCGAAAAACTGTTTTTT	CASSLVVSSPEKLFF
.	.	TRBJ1-5	TRBV5-1	TGCGCCAGCAGCCCAACAGGATTTTACCAGCCCCAGCATTTT	CASSPTGFYQPQHF
.	.	TRBJ2-2	TRBV10-1	TGCGCCAGCAGTGATAATTGGAACACCGGGGAGCTGTTTTTT	CASSDNWNTGELFF
.	.	TRBJ2-1	TRBV20-1	TGCAGTGCTAGAGGAGACGGTGAGCAGTTCTTC	CSARGDGEQFF
.	.	TRBJ2-3	TRBV11-3	TGTGCCAGCAGCGCCGGACATCCAGGATCCACAGATACGCAGTATTTT	CASSAGHPGSTDTQYF
.	TRBD1	TRBJ1-1	TRBV9	TGTGCCAGCAGCGCCAGGACAGGGGCGAACACTGAAGCTTTCTTT	CASSARTGANTEAFF
.	.	TRBJ1-1	TRBV28	TGTGCCAGCAACCGACAGGCCCAGGGCACTGAAGCTTTCTTT	CASNRQAQGTEAFF
.	.	TRBJ2-2	TRBV5-1	TGCGCCAGCAGCTCCGTAGGGGGGCGGACCGGGGAGCTGTTTTTT	CASSSVGGRTGELFF
.	.	TRBJ2-3	TRBV7-9	TGTGCCAGCAGCTTATCGGGATTCACAGATACGCAGTATTTT	CASSLSGFTDTQYF
.	.	TRBJ1-2	TRBV7-9	TGTGCCAGCAGCTCCGCAGGGGCGGGCGGCTACACCTTC	CASSSAGAGGYTF
.	TRBD1	TRBJ1-2	TRBV29-1	TGCAGCGTTGAAGCGACAGGGGTGGGCTACACCTTC	CSVEATGVGYTF
.	.	TRBJ2-6	TRBV29-1	TGCAGCTTTTCCTCTGGGGCCAACGTCCTGACTTTC	CSFSSGANVLTF
.	.	TRBJ2-3	TRBV14	TGTGCCAGCAGCCAAGTAGTTGCAGATACGCAGTATTTT	CASSQVVADTQYF
.	.	TRBJ1-1	TRBV6-5	TGTGCCAGCAGGACGGACTTTTCTGAAGCTTTCTTT	CASRTDFSEAFF
.	.	TRBJ2-2	TRBV5-4	TGTGCCAGCAGCTTGCGGGATGACACCGGGGAGCTGTTTTTT	CASSLRDDTGELFF
once	.	TRBJ2-7	TRBV4-1	TGCGCCAGCAGCCAATCGCTGGCGACCTCCTACGAGCAGTACTTC	CASSQSLATSYEQYF
few	.	TRBJ2-2	TRBV6-5	TGTGCCAGCGAGAACACCGGGGAGCTGTTTTTT	CASENTGELFF
.	.	TRBJ1-3	TRBV7-8	TGTGCCAGCAGATTAACCGGGACATCACCGAGCTCTGGAAACACCATATATTTT	CASRLTGTSPSSGNTIYF
.	.	TRBJ2-1	TRBV9	TGTGCCAGCAGCGTAGATGAGGGTTATGAGCAGTTCTTC	CASSVDEGYEQFF
.	.	TRBJ1-1	TRBV5-1	TGCGCCAGCAGCTTGTATATAGGGACCGAAGCTTTCTTT	CASSLYIGTEAFF
.	TRBD1	TRBJ1-5	TRBV11-2	TGTGCCAGCAGCAAAGGGACAGGGGAGAATCAGCCCCAGCATTTT	CASSKGTGENQPQHF
.	TRBD1	TRBJ1-1	TRBV11-1	TGTGCCAGCAGCTTGACAGGGGGCCGATTAGGGGCCACTGAAGCTTTCTTT	CASSLTGGRLGATEAFF
few	.	TRBJ1-5	TRBV29-1	TGCAGCGTTGGTGGGGCCAACAATCAGCCCCAGCATTTT	CSVGGANNQPQHF
.	TRBD2	TRBJ2-5	TRBV9	TGTGCCAGCAGCCCCAAGCGTAGCGGGAGGTCCGGGGAGACCCAGTACTTC	CASSPKRSGRSGETQYF
few	.	TRBJ2-5	TRBV6-5	TGTGCCAGCAGTTACACGAACAGAGGAACCCAGTACTTC	CASSYTNRGTQYF
.	.	TRBJ2-5	TRBV30	TGTGCCTGGGATGGACGGGCGAGGAAGACCCAGTACTTC	CAWDGRARKTQYF
.	TRBD1	TRBJ2-5	TRBV2	TGTGCCAGCGGAGGCCCTTCGTCCGCAAGGACAGGGGAGCAAGAGACCCAGTACTTC	CASGGPSSARTGEQETQYF
.	.	TRBJ1-3	TRBV11-2	TGTGCCAGCAGCTCCGCATTCTCCATATATTTT	CASSSAFSIYF
.	.	TRBJ2-1	TRBV10-2	TGCGCCAGCAGTGAACAGGCTCGGGGTGAGCAGTTCTTC	CASSEQARGEQFF
.	.	TRBJ2-1	TRBV19	TGTGCCAGTAGTATCCTACAGTGGGGGAATGAGCAGTTCTTC	CASSILQWGNEQFF
few	.	TRBJ2-2	TRBV7-3	TGTGCCAGCAGCTTAATGGAGGGGGCAAACACCGGGGAGCTGTTTTTT	CASSLMEGANTGELFF
once	TRBD1	TRBJ1-2	TRBV6-1	TGTGCCAGCAGCGTCGACAGGGAAAAAGGCTACACCTTC	CASSVDREKGYTF
.	TRBD1	TRBJ2-7	TRBV27	TGTGCCAGCAGTCCACACGGACAGGGGGCGGGGGAGCAGTACTTC	CASSPHGQGAGEQYF